This TCR beta chain was sequenced for a study of T-cell memory formation after mild COVID-19. As for the study in general: TCR clusters mostly belonged to single donors. Study outcomes and limitations: Day 15 to 85 contracting clones showed balanced CD4/CD8; day 15 to 37 expanders favored CD4+.

Constant-segment-primed 5'RACE gave TCR alpha and TCR beta cDNA libraries with sample barcodes and UMIs. TCRdb processed the 5' RACE reads anew with MiXCR; each CDR3 protein has one entry. The sample comprises about 410,000 distinct CDR3 sequences, about a sixth of which are singletons, and roughly 21% rests with the top ten. In the case of this clonotype: Antigen unknown.

The CDR3 has 15 residues. CDR1 and CDR2 from the germline V gene are MDHEN and SYDVKM. V lost 5 bases to trimming and J lost 7 bases; unmatched junction nucleotides: 5. Sequenced input: PBMCs or a T cell subset sorted from them (not recorded which). The V gene is TRBV28, the J gene TRBJ2-2; 12 bases map to TRBD1. The source is a young man who had mild COVID-19 (a few samples of this study predate the infection). Cell type and time point are not known. The CDR3, as DNA: TGTGCCAGCAGTCCGGGACAGGGGGCGAGCGGGGAGCTGTTTTTT. It translates to CASSPGQGASGELFF.